The TCR beta chain described here comes from a study of T cell repertoires in cytomegalovirus infection. Background on the study: It can be stated that public TCR beta signatures indicated CMV infection as well as a matching HLA type.

Concerning this clonotype itself: Its antigen is undetermined.

Germline V CDR1 and CDR2: DFQATT, SNEGSKA (reference sequence). CDR3 length equals 14 residues. Trimming left V 1 base short and J 0 bases short, with 7 bases between. Study conclusions and caveats: Ex vivo responses were dominated by HLA-C-restricted CMV-specific TCR beta clonotypes. Individuals carrying CMV plus the relevant HLA were identified by cumulative frequency of public TCR beta families.

Each CDR3 protein gets one entry after TCRdb re-called the reads with MiXCR. Here the sample spans around 450,000 distinct CDR3 sequences, approximately 31% being singletons. The sequence was obtained from a human donor in good health (CMV status not recorded). Some clones in this sample may be carry-over from other donors' samples. The V call is TRBV20-1, the J call TRBJ1-5, with D hard to call. Sequencing was carried out using PBMCs. CDR3 sequence (DNA): TGCAGTGCTAGAGCGGACTATAGCAATCAGCCCCAGCATTTT. Protein: CSARADYSNQPQHF.